Listed here is a single T cell receptor beta chain. This sample is part of a study of T cell changes during pregnancy in multiple sclerosis. The ends lost 2 bases at V and 4 bases at J; junction bases unmatched: 7. Germline V gene data show CDR1 as SGHVS and CDR2 as FNYEAQ. This CDR3 comprises 15 residues. TCRdb's table, derived via immunoSEQ multiplex PCR, lists solely in-frame clones and lacks some. Of about 61,000 clones listed, 93% are singletons. The chain uses TRBV7-6 and TRBJ1-2; 7 nucleotides line up with TRBD1. Sequenced here: CD8+ T cells from peripheral blood mononuclear cells, sampled in the third trimester of pregnancy. The origin of this receptor is a female donor with multiple sclerosis, enrolled in a pregnancy study. CDR3 loop: CASSLSATGTYGYTF. The CDR3 DNA follows: TGTGCCAGCAGCTTATCCGCGACAGGGACCTATGGCTACACCTTC.